The rows below give T cell receptor beta chains drawn from one sample of a study of control samples from healthy donors and cancer patients. Sequencing was performed with immunoSEQ multiplex PCR; in TCRdb, only in-frame clones are kept and a portion is missing. The sample shows under 150,000 clones, 75% to 90% of them seen only once. The sample comprised blood. The receptors stem from a woman under 40 in good health. CDR3s include the opening cysteine and the closing phenylalanine or tryptophan. A D gene is named only where the DNA matches it firmly. Some rows mark clone size as missing; the rest say once, few, many or name a class of expanded clone.

clone_size	d_call	j_call	v_call	cdr3_aa	cdr3_nt
.	.	TRBJ2-5	TRBV28	CASRPTGYQETQYF	TGTGCCAGCAGGCCCACGGGGTACCAAGAGACCCAGTACTTC
.	TRBD2	TRBJ2-1	TRBV5-1	CASSPTSGAYNEQFF	TGCGCCAGCAGCCCGACTAGCGGGGCCTACAATGAGCAGTTCTTC
.	.	TRBJ2-6	TRBV2	CASSVGRGLGANVLTF	TGTGCCAGCAGTGTGGGGAGGGGGTTGGGGGCCAACGTCCTGACTTTC
.	TRBD2	TRBJ2-2	TRBV18	CASSPVGGRYTGELFF	TGTGCCAGCTCACCCGTTGGCGGGAGATACACCGGGGAGCTGTTTTTT
few	.	TRBJ2-7	TRBV19	CASSLQRNTYEQYF	TGTGCCAGTAGTCTCCAGCGGAATACCTACGAGCAGTACTTC
.	TRBD1	TRBJ2-1	TRBV19	CASGGTGNEQFF	TGTGCCAGTGGGGGGACAGGGAATGAGCAGTTCTTC
few	.	TRBJ1-2	TRBV28	CASSSPGGTPARGYTF	TGTGCCAGCAGCTCTCCGGGGGGCACCCCCGCGCGGGGCTACACCTTC
.	.	TRBJ2-3	TRBV14	CASSQGSRSSTDTQYF	TGTGCCAGCAGCCAAGGCTCGAGGTCTAGCACAGATACGCAGTATTTT
.	.	TRBJ1-1	TRBV12-3/TRBV12-4	CASNGQMNTEAFF	TGTGCCAGCAATGGACAGATGAACACTGAAGCTTTCTTT
.	TRBD2	TRBJ2-3	TRBV10-1	CASKPPLAGGPSGTDTQYF	TGCGCCAGCAAGCCCCCACTAGCGGGAGGGCCCAGCGGCACAGATACGCAGTATTTT
once	.	TRBJ1-5	TRBV28	CASTLQGRGAGNQPQHF	TGTGCCAGCACTTTACAAGGGCGAGGGGCTGGCAATCAGCCCCAGCATTTT
.	.	TRBJ2-7	TRBV5-1	CASSLEGNSYEQYF	TGCGCCAGCAGCTTGGAGGGCAACTCCTACGAGCAGTACTTC
.	.	TRBJ1-4	TRBV30	CAWSAGGMNNEKLFF	TGTGCCTGGAGTGCTGGAGGGATGAATAATGAAAAACTGTTTTTT
.	TRBD2	TRBJ2-7	TRBV14	CASSQDLAGSEQYF	TGTGCCAGCAGCCAAGACCTAGCGGGAAGCGAGCAGTACTTC
.	TRBD2	TRBJ2-3	TRBV3-1/TRBV3-2	CASSASAGYTDTQYF	TGTGCCAGCAGCGCCTCAGCGGGGTACACAGATACGCAGTATTTT
.	.	TRBJ2-3	TRBV30	CAWSSLTDTQYF	TGTGCCTGGAGTTCTCTCACGGATACGCAGTATTTT
.	TRBD2	TRBJ2-1	TRBV2	CASSGTGGGEQFF	TGTGCCAGCAGCGGGACCGGCGGGGGTGAGCAGTTCTTC
.	.	TRBJ1-1	TRBV5-4	CASSSGVGGASTEAFF	TGTGCCAGCAGCTCGGGGGTCGGAGGGGCGAGCACTGAAGCTTTCTTT
.	.	TRBJ1-1	TRBV6-5	CASSSPGLNTEAFF	TGTGCCAGCAGTTCTCCAGGACTGAACACTGAAGCTTTCTTT
.	.	TRBJ2-1	TRBV7-2	CASSPSGTEQFF	TGTGCCAGCAGCCCCTCCGGCACTGAGCAGTTCTTC
.	.	TRBJ1-4	TRBV10-3	CAISSHRATNEKLFF	TGTGCCATCAGCTCACATCGGGCAACTAATGAAAAACTGTTTTTT
.	TRBD2	TRBJ2-3	TRBV19	CASSILLAGGTDTQYF	TGTGCCAGTAGTATTCTCCTAGCGGGAGGGACAGATACGCAGTATTTT
.	TRBD2	TRBJ2-1	TRBV3-1/TRBV3-2	CASSQVGGRGDEQFF	TGTGCCAGCAGCCAAGTCGGCGGGAGGGGTGATGAGCAGTTCTTC
few	TRBD1	TRBJ2-5	TRBV7-9	CASSLEGQGSETQYF	TGTGCCAGCAGCTTGGAGGGACAGGGGTCGGAGACCCAGTACTTC
.	.	TRBJ2-7	TRBV19	CASSLLADTYEQYF	TGTGCCAGTAGTCTCCTAGCAGACACCTACGAGCAGTACTTC
.	TRBD2	TRBJ2-1	TRBV24-1	CATAASGSLVNEQFF	TGTGCCACCGCGGCTAGCGGGAGTTTAGTTAATGAGCAGTTCTTC
.	.	TRBJ2-5	TRBV2	CASSGDSRETQYF	TGTGCCAGCAGTGGAGACAGTCGAGAGACCCAGTACTTC
.	.	TRBJ1-5	TRBV6-5	CASSYGQNSNQPQHF	TGTGCCAGCAGTTACGGACAGAACAGCAATCAGCCCCAGCATTTT
.	.	TRBJ2-3	TRBV23-1	CASSPDPSTDTQYF	TGCGCCAGCAGTCCCGACCCTAGCACAGATACGCAGTATTTT
.	TRBD2	TRBJ2-3	TRBV19	CASTAGGRSTDTQYF	TGTGCCAGTACGGCGGGAGGACGAAGCACAGATACGCAGTATTTT
.	.	TRBJ1-2	TRBV27	CASSCAQSGCGYTF	TGTGCCAGCAGTTGCGCCCAGTCGGGGTGTGGCTACACCTTC
.	.	TRBJ2-5	TRBV5-1	CASSFGLVEETQYF	TGCGCCAGCAGCTTTGGCCTAGTAGAAGAGACCCAGTACTTC
.	.	TRBJ2-7	TRBV30	CAWSRGTSSSYEQYF	TGTGCCTGGAGTAGAGGGACGTCGAGCTCCTACGAGCAGTACTTC
.	TRBD2	TRBJ2-5	TRBV28	CASSSLAGVGWETQYF	TGTGCCAGCAGTTCGCTAGCGGGAGTGGGGTGGGAGACCCAGTACTTC
.	TRBD1	TRBJ2-5	TRBV5-5	CASSGRTGGGETQYF	TGTGCCAGCAGCGGGAGGACAGGGGGCGGGGAGACCCAGTACTTC
.	.	TRBJ2-7	TRBV29-1	CSVVFWANTYEQYF	TGCAGCGTTGTCTTTTGGGCCAACACCTACGAGCAGTACTTC
few	.	TRBJ2-3	TRBV19	CASFRDGSSTDTQYF	TGTGCCAGTTTCCGGGACGGTTCTAGCACAGATACGCAGTATTTT
.	.	TRBJ1-1	TRBV10-2	CASSEQPTTEAFF	TGCGCCAGCAGTGAGCAGCCTACCACTGAAGCTTTCTTT
once	TRBD2	TRBJ2-2	TRBV19	CASSQGLAGVNTGELFF	TGTGCCAGTAGCCAGGGACTAGCGGGAGTCAACACCGGGGAGCTGTTTTTT
.	.	TRBJ2-5	TRBV6-1	CASSERAERRPGETQYF	TGTGCCAGCAGTGAACGGGCGGAGAGAAGACCGGGAGAGACCCAGTACTTC
.	.	TRBJ2-4	TRBV10-1	CASSESIGLAKNIQYF	TGCGCCAGCAGTGAGTCGATTGGGCTAGCCAAAAACATTCAGTACTTC
.	.	TRBJ1-1	TRBV3-1/TRBV3-2	CASSLQTNTEAFF	TGTGCCAGCAGTCTCCAGACGAACACTGAAGCTTTCTTT